These 25 T cell receptor beta chains came from one sample sequenced in a study of blood T cell repertoires in COVID-19. The table came from immunoSEQ multiplex PCR; TCRdb's copy has only in-frame clones and leaves some out. The sample consists of about 440,000 clones, about 91% of them appearing once. The sample consisted of peripheral blood. These receptors came from a woman between 45 and 60 years old with COVID-19, enrolled during active disease.

Remarks on this clone: Other DNA sequences in this sample translate to the same CDR3. The rearrangement links TRBV6-1 to TRBJ1-5; 7 nucleotides line up with TRBD1. The junction had 3 bases not matched to a gene; V was cut back by 3 bases and J by 4 bases. The CDR3 consists of 14 residues. The V gene's germline CDR1 is MNHNS and CDR2 SASEGT. CDR3 nucleotides: TGTGCCAGCAGTGAGGACAGGACTAATCAGCCCCAGCATTTT. Translation: CASSEDRTNQPQHF.

The chain employs TRBV5-1 and TRBJ1-5; D may be TRBD1 (6 bases). CDR3 length equals 15 residues. The V and J ends lost 4 bases and 2 bases respectively, with 13 bases between them. Looked up from germline, CDR1 is SGHRS and CDR2 is YFSETQ. CDR3 loop: CASSPEGGGNQPQHF. CDR3 nucleotide sequence: TGCGCCAGCAGCCCAGAGGGGGGGGGCAATCAGCCCCAGCATTTT.

The rearrangement links TRBV24-1 to TRBJ2-3; possible D gene TRBD1, 6 bases. Germline CDR1 KGHDR, CDR2 SFDVKD. This CDR3 has 13 residues. Trimming pared 11 bases from V and 3 bases from J, leaving 14 bases between. CDR3 sequence (DNA): TGTGCCATAGGGGCCAGGGGAACAGATACGCAGTATTTT. Amino acids: CAIGARGTDTQYF.

V and J are TRBV11-2 and TRBJ1-1; D call uncertain. V shed 0 bases and J shed 5 bases, with 7 bases lying between them. Germline CDR1 SGHAT, CDR2 FQNNGV. This CDR3 has 13 amino acids. This CDR3 reads CASSLETRTEAFF. The CDR3 bases are TGTGCCAGCAGCTTAGAAACACGAACTGAAGCTTTCTTT.

The gene calls are TRBV4-1 and TRBJ1-1; D gene unclear. V lost 1 base and J lost 1, with 10 bases in between. Germline V gene data show CDR1 as MGHRA and CDR2 as YSYEKL. The CDR3 is 15 amino acids. CDR3 region: CASSQVRAQNTEAFF. CDR3 DNA sequence: TGCGCCAGCAGCCAAGTGCGGGCCCAGAACACTGAAGCTTTCTTT.

The chain joins TRBV23-1 to TRBJ1-2; 9 bases align to TRBD1. TRBV23-1 is an ORF, with its function uncertain. J lost 2 bases, V lost 6 bases, and 10 bases had no gene match. The CDR3 is 16 amino acids. The CDR3 DNA sequence: TGCGCCAGCAGATCCTTTGGGGGACAGGGCAACTATGGCTACACCTTC. Translated: CASRSFGGQGNYGYTF.

The V and J genes are TRBV6-5 and TRBJ1-2, with unresolved D. In germline, CDR1 is MNHEY, CDR2 SVGAGI. The CDR3 runs 12 residues. V was pared by 6 bases and J by 10 bases, with 15 bases between. The CDR3 DNA reads TGTGCCAGCAGCTTGCTCCCGGGTGACTACACCTTC. Translated, it gives CASSLLPGDYTF.

This clone was seen once. V usage is TRBV13 and J usage is TRBJ2-3, with D possibly matching TRBD2 (6 bases). This CDR3 is 18 amino acids long. V lost 4 bases and J lost 3, with 23 bases in between. In germline, CDR1 is PRHDT, CDR2 FYEKMQ (reference sequence). The CDR3 nucleotides read TGTGCCAGCAGCTATATCAGACGGGGCCCGGGGAGGACAGATACGCAGTATTTT. Residues: CASSYIRRGPGRTDTQYF.

V and J are TRBV5-4 and TRBJ2-2; tentative D call: TRBD1 (6 bases). Trimming shortened V by 2 bases and J by 11 bases, and 19 bases separated the two germline ends. Germline CDR1 SGHNT, CDR2 YYREEE (reference sequence). The CDR3 sequence is 15 residues long. CDR3 loop: CASSFPGVRTAELFF. The DNA for the CDR3 is TGTGCCAGCAGCTTTCCTGGTGTAAGGACAGCCGAGCTGTTTTTT.

The V call is TRBV9, the J call TRBJ2-3; D unresolved. This CDR3 has 14 amino acids. Germline CDR1 is SGDLS and CDR2 is YYNGEE. The germline V and J ends were trimmed by 1 base and 0 bases, with 6 bases remaining between them. CDR3 loop: CASSVRVSTDTQYF. DNA for the CDR3: TGTGCCAGCAGCGTACGAGTCAGCACAGATACGCAGTATTTT.

The V and J genes are TRBV10-3 and TRBJ2-3; D is undetermined. The germline V gene encodes CDR1 ENHRY and CDR2 SYGVKD. The V and J ends lost 2 bases and 2 bases respectively, with 8 bases between them. This CDR3 spans 14 amino acids. The CDR3 DNA sequence: TGTGCCATCAGTGAGGGCTTTGACACAGATACGCAGTATTTT. Translated, it gives CAISEGFDTDTQYF.

This sequence joins TRBV4-1 and TRBJ1-2; no reliable D call. This CDR3 has 13 residues. Germline CDR1 reads MGHRA; CDR2 reads YSYEKL. The germline V and J ends were trimmed by 4 bases and 8 bases, with 14 bases remaining between them. The CDR3 DNA reads as TGCGCCAGCAGCCCGCTTGGCCTAGAAGGCTACACCTTC. Its translation: CASSPLGLEGYTF.

The chain joins TRBV10-1 to TRBJ2-7; 8 nucleotides align to TRBD2. Germline trimming cut 11 bases from V and 7 bases from J; bases unmatched to any gene: 16. Germline V gene sequence: CDR1 WNHNN, CDR2 SYGVQD (reference sequence). The CDR3 is 14 amino acids. The CDR3 reads CAGRGGTPTREQYF. Here the CDR3 DNA reads TGCGCCGGTCGGGGGGGGACCCCAACAAGGGAGCAGTACTTC.

The V and J genes are TRBV3-1 (or the pseudogene TRBV3-2) and TRBJ2-7; D ambiguous. CDR3 size: 15 residues. V was trimmed by 1 base and J by 4 bases, leaving 14 bases between them. Germline V CDR1 and CDR2: LGHDT, YNNKEL (reference sequence). The CDR3 DNA is TGTGCCAGCAGCCAAGTGTTGGGCAGCCATTACGAGCAGTACTTC. As protein: CASSQVLGSHYEQYF.

Only one count was recorded for this clone. The chain carries TRBV5-4 and TRBJ2-1; 15 bases align to TRBD2. Looked up from germline, CDR1 is SGHNT and CDR2 is YYREEE (reference sequence). The CDR3 sequence is 15 residues long. Unmatched junction bases numbered 5, after V lost 4 bases and J lost 9 bases. DNA for the CDR3: TGTGCCAGCAGCCGGGGACTAGCGGGGGGAACTGAGCAGTTCTTC. Translated: CASSRGLAGGTEQFF. Filled out from reference TRBV5-4 and TRBJ2-1, the complete variable domain reads ETGVTQSPTHLIKTRGQQVTLRCSSQSGHNTVSWYQQALGQGPQFIFQYYREEENGRGNFPPRFSGLQFPNYSSELNVNALELDDSALYLCASSRGLAGGTEQFFGPGTRLTVL.

The chain recombines TRBV28 with TRBJ1-2; 7 bases align to TRBD1. V was clipped by 7 bases and J by 2 bases; unmatched bases: 10. Germline assignment: CDR1 MDHEN and CDR2 SYDVKM. This CDR3 is built from 15 residues. CDR3 amino acids: CASTIPGGRNYGYTF. The CDR3 region has the DNA TGTGCCAGCACCATTCCAGGGGGACGGAACTATGGCTACACCTTC.

The chain links TRBV5-6 to TRBJ1-2, with D hard to call. V dropped 2 bases and J dropped 7 bases, with 15 bases sitting between them. The CDR3 extends over 14 amino acids. In germline, CDR1 is SGHDT, CDR2 YYEEEE. The CDR3 nucleotides are TGTGCCAGCAGCTTAGTAGCCCTACCGGGTGGCTACACCTTC. Translating it yields CASSLVALPGGYTF.

The chain links TRBV12-3 or TRBV12-4 to TRBJ2-3; no reliable D call. This CDR3 is 11 amino acids long. The V gene lost 1 base and the J gene lost 11 bases, with 7 bases spanning the gap. DNA of the CDR3: TGTGCCAGCAGTTTAGGAGGTCAGCAGTATTTT. This encodes CASSLGGQQYF.

This rearrangement joins TRBV9 to TRBJ2-2; D not resolved. This CDR3 has 15 amino acids. The V end was cut by 2 bases, the J end by 0 bases, with 8 bases between. Looked up from germline, CDR1 is SGDLS and CDR2 is YYNGEE. In DNA, the CDR3 is TGTGCCAGCAGCGTTAGTGTCGCGAACACCGGGGAGCTGTTTTTT. Protein sequence: CASSVSVANTGELFF.

CDR3 loop: CASSHSREGRAYGYTF. The CDR3 nucleotides read TGTGCCAGCAGCCATTCTCGGGAGGGCCGGGCCTATGGCTACACCTTC. V usage is TRBV7-8 and J usage is TRBJ1-2; D gene uncertain. Per the germline V gene, CDR1 is SGHVS and CDR2 is FQNEAQ. The ends were cut back, 5 bases at V and 4 bases at J, with 20 bases in the middle. This CDR3 is built from 16 residues.

This CDR3 is CASSWRVKNQPQHF. The CDR3 bases are TGTGCCAGCAGTTGGAGGGTTAAAAATCAGCCCCAGCATTTT. The chain uses TRBV6-6 and TRBJ1-5; D is unresolved. Germline values: CDR1 MNHNY, CDR2 SVGAGI (reference sequence). Trimming stripped 4 bases from V and 4 bases from J, with 11 bases between. This CDR3 has 14 residues.

This clone was observed a handful of times. This chain uses TRBV5-8 with TRBJ2-2; 8 bases map to TRBD1. The CDR3 sequence is 13 residues long. Looked up from germline, CDR1 is SGHTS and CDR2 is YDEGEE. The junction had 2 bases not matched to a gene; V was cut back by 6 bases and J by 4 bases. As DNA, the CDR3 is TGTGCCAGCACCGACAGGGGCACCGGGGAGCTGTTTTTT. This encodes CASTDRGTGELFF. The full variable domain, completed using reference TRBV5-8 and TRBJ2-2, is EAGVTQSPTHLIKTRGQQATLRCSPISGHTSVYWYQQALGLGLQFLLWYDEGEERNRGNFPPRFSGRQFPNYSSELNVNALELEDSALYLCASTDRGTGELFFGEGSRLTVL.

The chain is built from TRBV14 and TRBJ2-1; weak D call: TRBD1 (5 bases). Germline V gene sequence: CDR1 SGHDN, CDR2 FVKESK. V was trimmed by 4 bases and J by 10 bases, leaving 14 bases between them. The CDR3 has 13 residues. CDR3 region: CASSLQGPREQFF. CDR3 coding DNA: TGTGCCAGCAGCCTTCAGGGCCCCAGGGAGCAGTTCTTC.

This clone was detected only once. This chain connects TRBV7-2 to TRBJ1-1, with 9 bases matching TRBD1. Losses at the gene ends were 5 bases for V and 0 bases for J; bases not matched to a gene: 16. Germline lookup yields CDR1 SGHTA and CDR2 FQGNSA. There are 19 residues in the CDR3. CDR3 DNA sequence: TGTGCCAGCAGCCTCGAAGGAACCGGACAGGGGAGGGTGAACACTGAAGCTTTCTTT. This codes for CASSLEGTGQGRVNTEAFF.

A few counts support this clone. The chain uses TRBV6-5 and TRBJ2-7; possible D gene TRBD2, 5 bases. Germline V CDR1 and CDR2: MNHEY, SVGAGI. The ends were cut back, 2 bases at V and 12 bases at J, with 11 bases in the middle. This CDR3 is built from 11 residues. CDR3 loop: CASSYEGSVYF. The CDR3 DNA reads TGTGCCAGCAGTTACGAGGGCTCGGTGTACTTC.